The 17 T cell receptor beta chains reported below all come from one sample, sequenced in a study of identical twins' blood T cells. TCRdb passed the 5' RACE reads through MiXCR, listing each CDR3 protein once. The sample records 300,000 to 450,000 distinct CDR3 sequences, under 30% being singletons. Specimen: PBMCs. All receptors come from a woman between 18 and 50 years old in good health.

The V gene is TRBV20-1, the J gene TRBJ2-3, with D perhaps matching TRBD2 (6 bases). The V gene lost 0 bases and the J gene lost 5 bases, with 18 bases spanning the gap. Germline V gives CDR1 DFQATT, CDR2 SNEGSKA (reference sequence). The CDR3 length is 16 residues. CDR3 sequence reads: CSAREIKRLVKDTQYF. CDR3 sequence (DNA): TGCAGTGCTAGAGAAATAAAAAGACTAGTTAAAGATACGCAGTATTTT.

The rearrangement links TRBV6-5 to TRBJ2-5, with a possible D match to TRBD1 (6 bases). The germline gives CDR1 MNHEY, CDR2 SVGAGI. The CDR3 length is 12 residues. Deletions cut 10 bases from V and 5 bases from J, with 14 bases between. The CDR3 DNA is TGTGCCATCAGCCAGGGGATGGAGACCCAGTACTTC. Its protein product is CAISQGMETQYF.

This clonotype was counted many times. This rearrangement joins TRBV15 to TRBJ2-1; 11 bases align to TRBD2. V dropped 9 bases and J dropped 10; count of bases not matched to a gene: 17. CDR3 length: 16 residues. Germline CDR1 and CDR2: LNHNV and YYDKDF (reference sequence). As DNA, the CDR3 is TGTGCCACGAGCGAGGCTACTAGCGGGAGCTACCCCGAGCAGTTCTTC. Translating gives CATSEATSGSYPEQFF.

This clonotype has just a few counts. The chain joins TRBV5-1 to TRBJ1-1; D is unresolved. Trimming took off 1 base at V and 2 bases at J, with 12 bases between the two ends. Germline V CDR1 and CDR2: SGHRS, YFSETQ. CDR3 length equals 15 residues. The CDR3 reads CASSLHGGLNTEAFF. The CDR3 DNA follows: TGCGCCAGCAGCTTGCATGGCGGACTCAACACTGAAGCTTTCTTT.

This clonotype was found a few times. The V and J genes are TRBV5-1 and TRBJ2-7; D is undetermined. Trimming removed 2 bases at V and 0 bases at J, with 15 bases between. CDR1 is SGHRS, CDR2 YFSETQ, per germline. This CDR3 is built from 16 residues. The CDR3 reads CASSFPGLPPSYEQYF. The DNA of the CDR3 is TGCGCCAGCAGCTTTCCGGGTTTACCCCCCTCCTACGAGCAGTACTTC.

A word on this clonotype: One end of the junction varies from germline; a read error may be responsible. CDR3 nucleotides: TGTGCCAGCAGTGCGGCGGGCACTGAAGCTTTCTTT. Translating gives CASSAAGTEAFF. This rearrangement joins TRBV5-1 to TRBJ1-1; D is ambiguous. CDR1 and CDR2 (germline): SGHRS, YFSETQ. The CDR3 totals 12 residues.

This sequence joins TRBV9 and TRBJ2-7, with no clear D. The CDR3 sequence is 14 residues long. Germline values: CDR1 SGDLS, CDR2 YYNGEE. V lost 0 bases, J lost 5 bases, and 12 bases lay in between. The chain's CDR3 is CASSVVGAGDEQYF. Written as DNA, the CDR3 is TGTGCCAGCAGCGTAGTTGGTGCTGGGGACGAGCAGTACTTC.

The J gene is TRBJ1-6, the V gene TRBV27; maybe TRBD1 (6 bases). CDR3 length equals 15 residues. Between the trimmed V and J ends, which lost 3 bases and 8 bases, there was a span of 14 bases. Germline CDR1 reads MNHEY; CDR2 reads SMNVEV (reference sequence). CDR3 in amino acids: CASSLATGAHSPLHF. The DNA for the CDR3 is TGTGCCAGCAGTTTGGCCACGGGGGCACATTCACCCCTCCACTTT.

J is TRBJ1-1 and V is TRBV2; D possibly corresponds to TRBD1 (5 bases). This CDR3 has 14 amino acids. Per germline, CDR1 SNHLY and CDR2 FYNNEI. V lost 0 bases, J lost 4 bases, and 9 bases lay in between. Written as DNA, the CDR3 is TGTGCCAGCAGTGAAGCAGGGGTATCCACTGAAGCTTTCTTT. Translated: CASSEAGVSTEAFF.

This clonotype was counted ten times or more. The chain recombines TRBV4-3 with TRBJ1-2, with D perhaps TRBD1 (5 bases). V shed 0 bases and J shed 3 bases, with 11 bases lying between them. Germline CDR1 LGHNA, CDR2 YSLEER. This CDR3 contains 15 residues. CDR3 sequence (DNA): TGCGCCAGCAGCCAAGACTTACTAGGGGACTATGGCTACACCTTC. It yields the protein CASSQDLLGDYGYTF.

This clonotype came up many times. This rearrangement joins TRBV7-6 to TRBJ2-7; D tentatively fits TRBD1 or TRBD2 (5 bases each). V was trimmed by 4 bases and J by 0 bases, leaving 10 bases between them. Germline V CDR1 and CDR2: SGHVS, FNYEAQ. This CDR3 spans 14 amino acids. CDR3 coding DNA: TGTGCCAGCAGCTCGGGTGGGGGCTCCTACGAGCAGTACTTC. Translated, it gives CASSSGGGSYEQYF.

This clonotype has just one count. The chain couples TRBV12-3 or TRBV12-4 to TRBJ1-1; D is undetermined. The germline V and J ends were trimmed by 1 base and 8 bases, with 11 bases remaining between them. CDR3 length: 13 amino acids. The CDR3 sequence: CASSLGGSLEAFF. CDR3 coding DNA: TGTGCCAGCAGTTTAGGGGGTTCCTTGGAAGCTTTCTTT.

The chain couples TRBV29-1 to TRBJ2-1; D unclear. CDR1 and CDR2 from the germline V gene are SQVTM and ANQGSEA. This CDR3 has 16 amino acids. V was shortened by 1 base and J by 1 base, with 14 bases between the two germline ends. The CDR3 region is CSVEGAGNLSYNEQFF. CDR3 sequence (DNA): TGCAGCGTTGAAGGGGCCGGCAACCTTTCCTACAATGAGCAGTTCTTC.

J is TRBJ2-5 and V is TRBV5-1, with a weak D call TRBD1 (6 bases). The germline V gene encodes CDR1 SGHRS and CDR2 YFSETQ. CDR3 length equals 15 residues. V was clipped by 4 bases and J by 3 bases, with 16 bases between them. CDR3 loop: CASSRRQDSKETQYF. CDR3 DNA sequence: TGCGCCAGCAGCCGTCGACAGGATTCGAAAGAGACCCAGTACTTC.

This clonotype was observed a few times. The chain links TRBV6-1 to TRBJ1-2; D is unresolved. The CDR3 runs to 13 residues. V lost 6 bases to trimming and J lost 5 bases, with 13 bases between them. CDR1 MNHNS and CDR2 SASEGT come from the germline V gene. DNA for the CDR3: TGTGCCAGCAGAATCACAGAGAATTATGGCTACACCTTC. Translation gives CASRITENYGYTF.

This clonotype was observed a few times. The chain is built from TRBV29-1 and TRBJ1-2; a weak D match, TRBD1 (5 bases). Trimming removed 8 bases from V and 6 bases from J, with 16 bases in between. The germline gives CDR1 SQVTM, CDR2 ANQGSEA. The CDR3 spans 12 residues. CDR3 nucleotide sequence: TGCAGCACGGGACGAGTGGGGGATGGCTACACCTTC. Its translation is CSTGRVGDGYTF. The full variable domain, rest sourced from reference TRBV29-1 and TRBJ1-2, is SAVISQKPSRDICQRGTSLTIQCQVDSQVTMMFWYRQQPGQSLTLIATANQGSEATYESGFVIDKFPISRPNLTFSTLTVSNMSPEDSSIYLCSTGRVGDGYTFGSGTRLTVV.

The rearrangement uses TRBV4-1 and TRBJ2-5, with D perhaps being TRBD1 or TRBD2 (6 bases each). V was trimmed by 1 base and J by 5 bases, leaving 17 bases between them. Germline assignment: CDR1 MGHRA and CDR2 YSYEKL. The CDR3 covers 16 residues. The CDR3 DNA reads TGCGCCAGCAGCCAAGTGCAGAAACGGGGGCTGGAGACCCAGTACTTC. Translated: CASSQVQKRGLETQYF.